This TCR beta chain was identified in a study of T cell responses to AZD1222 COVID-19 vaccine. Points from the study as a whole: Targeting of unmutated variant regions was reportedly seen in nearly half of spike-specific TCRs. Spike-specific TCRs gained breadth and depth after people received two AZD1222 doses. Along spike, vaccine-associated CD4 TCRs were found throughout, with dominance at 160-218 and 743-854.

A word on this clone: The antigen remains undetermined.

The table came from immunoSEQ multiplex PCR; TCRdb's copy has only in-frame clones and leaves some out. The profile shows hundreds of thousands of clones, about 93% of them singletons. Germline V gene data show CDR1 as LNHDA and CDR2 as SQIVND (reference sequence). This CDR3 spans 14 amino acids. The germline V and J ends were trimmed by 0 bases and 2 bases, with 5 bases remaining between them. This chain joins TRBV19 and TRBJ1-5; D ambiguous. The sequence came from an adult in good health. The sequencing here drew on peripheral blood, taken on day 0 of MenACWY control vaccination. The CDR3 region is CASSIETGNQPQHF. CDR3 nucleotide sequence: TGTGCCAGTAGTATAGAGACGGGCAATCAGCCCCAGCATTTT.